This TCR beta chain was sequenced for a study of T cell responses to AZD1222 COVID-19 vaccine. The method was immunoSEQ multiplex PCR; TCRdb's version includes in-frame clones alone and lacks a portion of them. The sample has about 160,000 clones, approximately 93% seen once. The CDR3 has 14 residues. Deletions cut 9 bases from V and 1 base from J, with 16 bases between. Germline CDR1 is SGHRS and CDR2 is YFSETQ. This receptor was obtained from an adult in good health. The sequencing used peripheral blood, collected on day 0 of AZD1222 vaccination. The chain employs TRBV5-1 and TRBJ2-5; D is possibly TRBD1 (6 bases). The CDR3 loop is CANQKRTAQETQYF. The CDR3, as DNA: TGCGCCAACCAAAAAAGGACAGCCCAAGAGACCCAGTACTTC.